This TCR beta chain is drawn from a study of blood T cell repertoires in COVID-19. At the level of the study: Samples taken during acute and convalescent COVID-19 were collected in the United States, Italy and Spain. The cDNA or gDNA used as material had been derived from T cells, B-cell-depleted T cells, or PBMCs.

Germline V CDR1 and CDR2: MNHEY, SMNVEV (reference sequence). Trimming took 3 bases from V and 1 from J, leaving 10 bases between them. The CDR3 is 15 residues long. Per the original data handling: Estimation of nucleated cell counts relied on the amplification of reference gene primers. Clones were read by immunoSEQ multiplex PCR, and TCRdb kept only the in-frame ones, dropping some. For V, J and clone size, that table is used; D and trimming come from the DNA. The table includes 270,000 or so clones, about 80% detected once. The origin of this receptor is a human donor in a cohort sampled during active COVID-19. This chain links TRBV27 with TRBJ1-5; no definite D call. Input material: peripheral blood. CDR3 DNA: TGTGCCAGCAGTTTTCTATCTTCAAGCAATCAGCCCCAGCATTTT. The encoded protein is CASSFLSSSNQPQHF.